This T cell receptor beta chain was sequenced during a study of blood T cell repertoires in COVID-19. Study-wide background: COVID-19 samples, acute and convalescent, were from the United States, Italy and Spain. T cells, B-cell-depleted T cells, or PBMCs supplied cDNA or gDNA.

The CDR3 loop spans 17 amino acids. CDR1 and CDR2 (germline): LGHNT, FRNRAP. V shed 5 bases and J shed 0 bases, with 16 bases lying between them. Per the authors' pipeline: Reference gene primers were amplified, and this amplification served to estimate nucleated cell counts. The assay was immunoSEQ multiplex PCR, and TCRdb's table has in-frame clones only and misses some. Clonal size and the V and J genes are those of that table, whereas D and trimming came from the DNA. In the table there are fewer than 350,000 clones, approximately 88% of which are singletons. Sequencing used peripheral blood. This chain joins TRBV12-5 and TRBJ1-4; tentatively, D is TRBD1 (6 bases). The TCR was taken from a man aged 18-30 years with active or convalescent COVID-19. CDR3 bases: TGTGCTAGTGGTGCCGGACAGAAACATGCAACTAATGAAAAACTGTTTTTT. Translating it yields CASGAGQKHATNEKLFF.